These 7 T cell receptor beta chains came from one sample sequenced in a study of a mutant IDH1 vaccine in newly diagnosed glioma. No antigens are known for them. Time point specified: week 23, last vaccination. Vaccination used 300 ug of mutant IDH1 20-mer peptide per dose, with topical imiquimod. Only in-frame clones appear in the TCRdb table, and some are missing; sequencing was by immunoSEQ multiplex PCR. Seen here are approximately 82,000 clones, roughly 85% observed once, and the top ten hold under 2.5%. Here the sequenced sample was PBMCs, taken from a glioma patient whose treatment included an IDH1 peptide vaccine. The receptors shown here come from a young man with glioma. Some clones in this sample may be carry-over from other donors' samples.

The chain links TRBV2 to TRBJ1-6; 10 bases align to TRBD1. The CDR3 consists of 16 residues. The germline V gene has CDR1 SNHLY and CDR2 FYNNEI. After removal of 6 bases from V and 9 bases from J, the junction contained 11 bases not matched to a gene. CDR3 region: CASRTGTGAGTSPLHF. CDR3 DNA: TGTGCCAGCAGGACCGGGACAGGGGCAGGGACTTCACCCCTCCACTTT.

This chain joins TRBV5-1 and TRBJ2-1; 7 bases map to TRBD1. CDR3 length: 15 amino acids. Germline values: CDR1 SGHRS, CDR2 YFSETQ. The trim removed 2 bases at V and 2 bases at J, leaving 4 bases unmatched. Here the CDR3 reads CASSLGQEPYNEQFF. CDR3 in DNA: TGCGCCAGCAGCTTAGGACAGGAGCCCTACAATGAGCAGTTCTTC. Together with reference TRBV5-1 and TRBJ2-1, the CDR3 gives the full variable domain: KAGVTQTPRYLIKTRGQQVTLSCSPISGHRSVSWYQQTPGQGLQFLFEYFSETQRNKGNFPGRFSGRQFSNSRSEMNVSTLELGDSALYLCASSLGQEPYNEQFFGPGTRLTVL.

The rearrangement uses TRBV30 and TRBJ1-5; D not certain. Trimming pared 3 bases from V and 2 bases from J, leaving 11 bases between. The CDR3 loop spans 14 amino acids. Germline CDR1 and CDR2: GTSNPN and SVGIG (reference sequence). The CDR3: CAWSSDRGNQPQHF. CDR3 DNA: TGTGCCTGGAGCTCAGACCGGGGCAATCAGCCCCAGCATTTT.

The chain carries TRBV7-8 and TRBJ2-3; no clear D gene. Germline assignment: CDR1 SGHVS and CDR2 FQNEAQ. The CDR3 is 15 residues long. V was cut by 5 bases and J by 0 bases, with 12 bases left in between. CDR3: CASSPRPRSTDTQYF. Written as DNA, the CDR3 is TGTGCCAGCAGCCCCAGACCACGTAGCACAGATACGCAGTATTTT.

The chain uses TRBV9 and TRBJ1-1, with D unclear. This CDR3 is 14 amino acids long. V was shortened by 4 bases and J by 1 base, with 11 bases between the two germline ends. Germline CDR1 and CDR2: SGDLS and YYNGEE. The CDR3 sequence: CASSPRLENTEAFF. In DNA form, the CDR3 reads TGTGCCAGCAGCCCTCGATTAGAGAACACTGAAGCTTTCTTT. The full variable domain, completed using reference TRBV9 and TRBJ1-1, is DSGVTQTPKHLITATGQRVTLRCSPRSGDLSVYWYQQSLDQGLQFLIQYYNGEERAKGNILERFSAQQFPDLHSELNLSSLELGDSALYFCASSPRLENTEAFFGQGTRLTVV.

The genes are TRBV4-3 and TRBJ2-2; possible D gene TRBD2, 5 bases. The V and J ends lost 2 bases and 3 bases respectively, with 10 bases between them. The CDR3 extends over 15 amino acids. Germline values: CDR1 LGHNA, CDR2 YSLEER. In nucleotides, the CDR3 is TGCGCCAGCAGCCAATTTAGCGAGGACACCGGGGAGCTGTTTTTT. This translates into CASSQFSEDTGELFF.

The chain has TRBV5-5 and TRBJ2-7, with 7 bases fitting TRBD1. Germline trimming cut 4 bases from V and 7 bases from J; bases unmatched to any gene: 11. Germline loops: CDR1 SGHKS, CDR2 YYEKEE (reference sequence). There are 14 residues in the CDR3. CDR3 bases: TGTGCCAGCAGCCCCGGGCAGGGGGTTTATGAGCAGTACTTC. Amino acids: CASSPGQGVYEQYF.